This is a list of T cell receptor beta chains from one sample in a study of blood T cell repertoires in COVID-19. Clones were sequenced by immunoSEQ multiplex PCR, and TCRdb holds only the in-frame ones, with some missing. This table has over 45,000 clones, 77% appearing once. Sequenced material: peripheral blood. The receptors were gathered from a human donor with active or convalescent COVID-19. The donor label of this sample is uncertain. Each CDR3 is given with its conserved first and last residue. A D gene is named only where the DNA matches it firmly. Not every row has a clone size; where given, it reads once, few, many or a size class.

j_call: TRBJ1-2
v_call: TRBV28
clone_size: NA
d_call: NA
cdr3_aa: CASSLGQYGYTF
cdr3_nt: TGTGCCAGCAGCTTAGGACAGTATGGCTACACCTTC

j_call: TRBJ2-7
v_call: TRBV7-2
clone_size: NA
d_call: TRBD1
cdr3_aa: CASSPPGQGRYEQYF
cdr3_nt: TGTGCCAGCAGCCCCCCGGGACAGGGGAGGTACGAGCAGTACTTC

j_call: TRBJ2-3
v_call: TRBV9
clone_size: NA
d_call: TRBD2
cdr3_aa: CASSVGLAGRTDTQYF
cdr3_nt: TGTGCCAGCAGCGTAGGCCTAGCGGGACGCACAGATACGCAGTATTTT

j_call: TRBJ1-3
v_call: TRBV28
clone_size: once
d_call: NA
cdr3_aa: CASSPLGNTIYF
cdr3_nt: TGTGCCAGCAGTCCCCTAGGAAACACCATATATTTT

j_call: TRBJ2-1
v_call: TRBV7-3
clone_size: NA
d_call: NA
cdr3_aa: CASSPPDEPDRMYNEQFF
cdr3_nt: TGTGCCAGCAGCCCACCCGATGAGCCGGACAGAATGTACAATGAGCAGTTCTTC

j_call: TRBJ2-1
v_call: TRBV19
clone_size: NA
d_call: TRBD2
cdr3_aa: CASSRGLLGLAGNNEQFF
cdr3_nt: TGTGCCAGTAGTAGGGGGCTTTTGGGGCTAGCGGGAAACAATGAGCAGTTCTTC

j_call: TRBJ1-5
v_call: TRBV6-4
clone_size: NA
d_call: NA
cdr3_aa: CASFKSGGLQPQHF
cdr3_nt: TGTGCCAGCTTTAAGTCCGGGGGTCTTCAGCCCCAGCATTTT

j_call: TRBJ1-6
v_call: TRBV27
clone_size: NA
d_call: NA
cdr3_aa: CASSPNSPLHF
cdr3_nt: TGTGCCAGCAGCCCGAATTCACCCCTCCACTTT

j_call: TRBJ1-1
v_call: TRBV6-5
clone_size: NA
d_call: TRBD1
cdr3_aa: CASRGQAPNTEAFF
cdr3_nt: TGTGCCAGCAGAGGACAGGCCCCGAACACTGAAGCTTTCTTT

j_call: TRBJ2-7
v_call: TRBV2
clone_size: NA
d_call: NA
cdr3_aa: CASTKTGPYEQYF
cdr3_nt: TGTGCCAGCACGAAGACAGGCCCCTACGAGCAGTACTTC